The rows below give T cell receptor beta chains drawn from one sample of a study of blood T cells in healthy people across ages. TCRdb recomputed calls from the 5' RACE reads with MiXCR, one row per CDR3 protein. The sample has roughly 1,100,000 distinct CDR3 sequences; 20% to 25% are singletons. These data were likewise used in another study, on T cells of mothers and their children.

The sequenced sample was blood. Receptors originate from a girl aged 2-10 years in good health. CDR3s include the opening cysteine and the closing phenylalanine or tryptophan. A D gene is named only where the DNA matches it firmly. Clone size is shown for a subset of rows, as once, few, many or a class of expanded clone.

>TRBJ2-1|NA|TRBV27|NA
CASRQGNNEQFF
TGTGCCAGCAGGCAGGGAAACAATGAGCAGTTCTTC
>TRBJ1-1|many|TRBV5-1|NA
CASSLGQMNTEAFF
TGCGCCAGCAGCTTGGGACAAATGAACACTGAAGCTTTCTTT
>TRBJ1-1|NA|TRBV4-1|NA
CASSPLGLDTEAFF
TGCGCCAGCAGCCCCCTGGGGCTGGACACTGAAGCTTTCTTT
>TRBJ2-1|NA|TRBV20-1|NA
CSARDWAGQLYNEQFF
TGCAGTGCTAGAGACTGGGCGGGACAACTCTACAATGAGCAGTTCTTC
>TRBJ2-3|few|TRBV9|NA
CASSQDRRPDTQYF
TGTGCCAGCAGCCAAGACAGACGCCCCGATACGCAGTATTTT
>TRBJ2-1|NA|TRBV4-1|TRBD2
CASSRDVAGEQFF
TGCGCCAGCAGCCGGGACGTAGCGGGTGAGCAGTTCTTC
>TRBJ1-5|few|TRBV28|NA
CASSKGTSRQPQHF
TGTGCCAGCAGTAAGGGGACAAGTCGTCAGCCCCAGCATTTT
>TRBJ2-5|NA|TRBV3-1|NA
CASSQDEVKETQYF
TGTGCCAGCAGCCAAGACGAAGTCAAAGAGACCCAGTACTTC
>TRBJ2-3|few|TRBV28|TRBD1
CASSGDRTSTDTQYF
TGTGCCAGCAGTGGGGACAGAACTAGCACAGATACGCAGTATTTT
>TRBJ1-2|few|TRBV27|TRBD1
CASSLTGTGDGYTF
TGTGCCAGCAGTTTAACCGGGACAGGAGATGGCTACACCTTC
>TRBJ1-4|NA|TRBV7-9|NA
CASSPSSGSGLFF
TGTGCCAGCAGCCCCTCAAGCGGGTCAGGACTGTTTTTT
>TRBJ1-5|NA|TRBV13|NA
CASSPRYEPQHF
TGTGCCAGCAGCCCCCGTTATGAGCCCCAGCATTTT